The text below deals with one T cell receptor beta chain. This record comes from a study of cytomegalovirus exposure and HLA in healthy donors. In the PCR, 60 Vbeta and 13 Jbeta primers were used. The table came from immunoSEQ multiplex PCR; TCRdb's copy has only in-frame clones and leaves some out. The data contain approximately 150,000 clones, around 81% of them singletons. Unmatched junction bases numbered 11, after V lost 11 bases and J lost 5 bases. In germline, CDR1 is MDHEN, CDR2 SYDVKM. This CDR3 spans 14 amino acids. Sequencing used PBMCs. V and J are TRBV28 and TRBJ1-5; the match to TRBD1 covers 8 bases. This sequence originates from a man between 35 and 55 years old in good health and CMV-seronegative. In DNA form, the CDR3 reads TGTGCCGTTTCAGAGGACAGGGTCTATCAGCCCCAGCATTTT. Encoded protein: CAVSEDRVYQPQHF. The full variable domain, with the rest looked up from reference TRBV28 and TRBJ1-5, is DVKVTQSSRYLVKRTGEKVFLECVQDMDHENMFWYRQDPGLGLRLIYFSYDVKMKEKGDIPEGYSVSREKKERFSLILESASTNQTSMYLCAVSEDRVYQPQHFGDGTRLSIL.